A selection of T cell receptor beta chains follows, all from one sample in a study of T cells expressing NK-cell markers. TCRdb reprocessed the 5' RACE reads; each CDR3 protein has one entry and no DNA is given. This specimen shows some 110,000 distinct CDR3 sequences; the ten leading clones hold around a sixth. The specimen sequenced was blood T cells: a sorted CD56 or NKG2C T cell subset, CD4+ or CD8+ T cells, or bulk PBMC T cells (not recorded which). Receptors originate from a woman between 18 and 70 years old in good health. Each CDR3 is given with its conserved first and last residue. Each record gives: V gene, CDR3 length, J gene, CDR3 protein.

TRBV27,14,TRBJ1-2,CASSLIIGSDGYTF
TRBV7-3,14,TRBJ2-1,CASSLTGRYNEQFF
TRBV6-2/TRBV6-3,17,TRBJ2-7,CASSYSGLADSSYEQYF
TRBV6-5,15,TRBJ2-3,CASSYSWGETDTQYF
TRBV7-9,13,TRBJ2-7,CASSARQGYEQYF
TRBV9,15,TRBJ2-1,CASSVVGGGHNEQFF
TRBV6-1,15,TRBJ1-2,CASKYGPGLIYGYTF
TRBV29-1,14,TRBJ2-2,CSVDGAGWTGELFF
TRBV4-3,17,TRBJ2-7,CASSQDWDRELMREQYF
TRBV13,14,TRBJ2-7,CASSQGQGSYEQYF
TRBV5-6,17,TRBJ1-6,CASSSGQADSYNSPLHF
TRBV6-5,16,TRBJ2-1,CASSYPLAELYNEQFF
TRBV11-2,17,TRBJ2-1,CASSLDPRGGGYNEQFF
TRBV19,13,TRBJ1-1,CASSEAEVEEAFF
TRBV4-3,15,TRBJ1-1,CASSPQAGSDTEAFF
TRBV7-2,14,TRBJ1-2,CASSLADRGTGYTF
TRBV11-2,14,TRBJ2-2,CASSSGDFTGELFF
TRBV20-1,14,TRBJ2-1,CSARLWGGSHEQFF
TRBV12-3/TRBV12-4,15,TRBJ2-3,CASSPPDRTPDTQYF
TRBV20-1,15,TRBJ1-1,CSARDIRTANTEAFF
TRBV7-8,15,TRBJ1-5,CASSPLSGRNQPQHF
TRBV9,16,TRBJ2-7,CASSVAASGTSYEQYF
TRBV7-9,12,TRBJ2-1,CASSLEDNEQFF
TRBV20-1,17,TRBJ2-2,CSARGQDGRRGTGELFF
TRBV30,14,TRBJ1-2,CAWSVSTGVNGYTF
TRBV5-6,14,TRBJ2-5,CASSLTGPLETQYF
TRBV4-3,12,TRBJ1-2,CASSTGRGSYTF
TRBV4-3,15,TRBJ2-1,CASSQEGRWDNEQFF
TRBV6-4,14,TRBJ2-1,CASAPDNSYNEQFF
TRBV12-5,15,TRBJ2-5,CASGAVAGGKETQYF
TRBV5-5,12,TRBJ2-1,CATGTGYNEQFF
TRBV7-9,17,TRBJ2-2,CASSFFKVRGNTGELFF
TRBV5-1,14,TRBJ2-1,CASRTVDRYNEQFF
TRBV5-1,13,TRBJ2-5,CASSPDYTETQYF
TRBV18,15,TRBJ2-1,CASSNSWGDYNEQFF
TRBV25-1,15,TRBJ2-1,CASSGRLGAYNEQFF
TRBV12-3/TRBV12-4,15,TRBJ2-3,CASSRGDINTDTQYF
TRBV20-1,18,TRBJ2-3,CSASGGGGGVVGTDTQYF
TRBV5-1,15,TRBJ2-7,CASSLVGDRAYEQYF
TRBV2,14,TRBJ2-7,CASINQGPFYEQYF
TRBV7-9,13,TRBJ1-1,CASSFTGGTEAFF